This entry features one TCR beta chain sequence. The CDR3 sequence is 12 residues long. The J segment lost 9 bases and the V segment lost 6 bases, leaving 5 bases of the junction unmatched. The germline V gene has CDR1 SGHRS and CDR2 YFSETQ. Methods used by the authors: Estimated nucleated cell counts came from reference gene primer amplification. Clones were read by immunoSEQ multiplex PCR, and TCRdb kept only the in-frame ones, dropping some. That table is the source of V, J and clone size, and D and trimming were worked out from the DNA. The sample holds 200,000 to 300,000 clones, roughly 80% seen once. This sample is drawn from a study of blood T cell repertoires in COVID-19.

This sequence joins TRBV5-1 and TRBJ2-3, with TRBD1 matching 9 bases. The source is a woman over 75 with acute or convalescent COVID-19. The specimen was peripheral blood. CDR3 region: CASTTQGATQYF. CDR3 bases: TGCGCCAGCACCACACAGGGGGCAACGCAGTATTTT.